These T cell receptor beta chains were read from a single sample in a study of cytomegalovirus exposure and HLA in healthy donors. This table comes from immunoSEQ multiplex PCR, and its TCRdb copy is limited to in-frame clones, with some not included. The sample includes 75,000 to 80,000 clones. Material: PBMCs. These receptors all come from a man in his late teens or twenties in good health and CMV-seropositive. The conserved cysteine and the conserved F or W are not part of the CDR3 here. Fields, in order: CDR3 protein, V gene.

CDR3aa: ASSEWTGRYSNQPQH
v_gene: TRBV6-1

CDR3aa: ASSSQQGISEQY
v_gene: TRBV28

CDR3aa: ASSPQAITDTQY
v_gene: TRBV13

CDR3aa: ASSKIPLEAF
v_gene: TRBV6-1

CDR3aa: ASSSGTGGGYT
v_gene: TRBV5-1

CDR3aa: ASSRGTGRLQPQH
v_gene: TRBV5-1

CDR3aa: ASSYGTGGGDTQY
v_gene: TRBV13

CDR3aa: ASAPGQGISEQY
v_gene: TRBV28

CDR3aa: ASKEQSTRELF
v_gene: TRBV28

CDR3aa: ASSTTSGSYNEQF
v_gene: TRBV19

CDR3aa: SVGEAGQETQY
v_gene: TRBV29-1

CDR3aa: ASGRRQGMTGANVLT
v_gene: TRBV19

CDR3aa: ASSPELQGSGYT
v_gene: TRBV28

CDR3aa: ASSSGTGEREQY
v_gene: TRBV5-1

CDR3aa: ASSLGQGTGYT
v_gene: TRBV5-6

CDR3aa: ASSDRDMRSYEQY
v_gene: TRBV6-1

CDR3aa: ASSPLGGGPFIEQY
v_gene: TRBV27

CDR3aa: ASSNTANTEAF
v_gene: TRBV6-1

CDR3aa: ASSLNWGPGLNTEAF
v_gene: TRBV28

CDR3aa: ASIGDSVAYEQY
v_gene: TRBV25-1

CDR3aa: ASLGQGYTEAF
v_gene: TRBV5-1

CDR3aa: ASSTRTGKNEQF
v_gene: TRBV28

CDR3aa: ASSQGLAIYNEQF
v_gene: TRBV4-2

CDR3aa: IREAQPQH
v_gene: TRBV29-1

CDR3aa: ASSSGLVDTDTQY
v_gene: TRBV7-2

CDR3aa: ASSLPGNYGYT
v_gene: TRBV7-2

CDR3aa: ASSDRAYEQY
v_gene: TRBV28

CDR3aa: AISAAGNTEAF
v_gene: TRBV10-3

CDR3aa: ASSPSPGQGDLPLH
v_gene: TRBV27

CDR3aa: ASEARVGEQF
v_gene: TRBV27

CDR3aa: AWSPLRGRYEQY
v_gene: TRBV30

CDR3aa: ASSGRTGGGNTIY
v_gene: TRBV6-1

CDR3aa: ASSLLQGRGETQY
v_gene: TRBV28

CDR3aa: ASSLWVQGAGTGELF
v_gene: TRBV7-2

CDR3aa: ASSLAVAANEQF
v_gene: TRBV5-5

CDR3aa: ASIGGPNTEAF
v_gene: TRBV7-9

CDR3aa: ASRRLASRQETQY
v_gene: TRBV6-1

CDR3aa: ATSRDNNSPLH
v_gene: TRBV15

CDR3aa: ASSPLGLAYNEQF
v_gene: TRBV7-2

CDR3aa: ASRRIQGDGYT
v_gene: TRBV6-5

CDR3aa: ASSLVLAGARGIRVETQY
v_gene: TRBV5-1

CDR3aa: SVEGEISSTDTQY
v_gene: TRBV29-1